The 4 T cell receptor beta chains listed next were all sequenced from one sample in a study of beta chain features in type 1 diabetes. Antigens of these TCRs are unknown. Overall study results and limits: Significant though moderate, a shortening of TCRB CDR3s appeared in all four CD4+ subsets of Type 1 diabetes patients.

The study reverse transcribed the entire isolated RNA, so it sequenced expressed TCRB transcripts. TCRdb's copy holds only in-frame clones and misses some; the assay was immunoSEQ multiplex PCR. The data hold around 70,000 clones, with nearly 50% observed a single time. The sample taken for sequencing was central memory CD4+ T cells from blood. Receptors originate from a man aged 30 to 45 with type 1 diabetes.

The CDR3 DNA is TGTGCCAGCAGCTTAGCGCGGAGAACCGGGGGGAGGGATGAGCAGTTCTTC. Translated, it gives CASSLARRTGGRDEQFF. The J gene is TRBJ2-1, the V gene TRBV7-2; the match to TRBD2 covers 7 bases. Germline CDR1 SGHTA, CDR2 FQGNSA. The CDR3 length is 17 residues. Unmatched junction bases numbered 13, after V lost 0 bases and J lost 8 bases.

This chain uses TRBV7-9 with TRBJ1-1; TRBD1 might be the D (5 bases). Per the germline V gene, CDR1 is SEHNR and CDR2 is FQNEAQ (reference sequence). The CDR3 runs to 12 residues. The V gene lost 8 bases and the J gene lost 6 bases, with 13 bases spanning the gap. DNA of the CDR3: TGTGCCAGCCAGGGCAGGGATGCTGAAGCTTTCTTT. Translating it yields CASQGRDAEAFF.

This clone was counted only a few times. The chain combines TRBV5-1 with TRBJ2-7; possibly TRBD1 for D (6 bases). The CDR3 loop spans 14 amino acids. V gave up 1 base and J gave up 2 bases, with 10 bases separating them. From germline, CDR1 is SGHRS and CDR2 YFSETQ. The CDR3 sequence: CASSLTGSAYEQYF. In DNA form, the CDR3 reads TGCGCCAGCAGCTTGACAGGGTCCGCCTACGAGCAGTACTTC.

The chain couples TRBV6-6 to TRBJ2-5, with TRBD1 identical over 9 bases. The V and J ends lost 6 bases and 5 bases, in that order; junction bases with no gene match: 7. The CDR3 runs to 14 residues. The V gene's germline CDR1 is MNHNY and CDR2 SVGAGI (reference sequence). The CDR3 sequence is CASSTGTGRETQYF. CDR3 bases: TGTGCCAGCAGCACCGGGACAGGGCGTGAGACCCAGTACTTC.